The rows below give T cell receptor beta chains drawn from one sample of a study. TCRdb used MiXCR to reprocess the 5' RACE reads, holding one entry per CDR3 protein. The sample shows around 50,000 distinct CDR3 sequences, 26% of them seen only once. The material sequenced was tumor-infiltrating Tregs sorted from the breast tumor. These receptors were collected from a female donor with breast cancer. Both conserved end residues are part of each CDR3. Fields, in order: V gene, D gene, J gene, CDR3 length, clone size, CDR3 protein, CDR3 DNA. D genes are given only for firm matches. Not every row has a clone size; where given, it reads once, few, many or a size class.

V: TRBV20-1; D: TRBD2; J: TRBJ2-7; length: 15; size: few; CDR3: CSAYPHSGRAFEQYF; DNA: TGCAGTGCTTACCCACATAGCGGGAGGGCGTTCGAGCAGTACTTC
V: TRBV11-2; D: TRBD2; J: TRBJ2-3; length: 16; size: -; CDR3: CASSPAGTSGREKQYF; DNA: TGTGCCAGCAGCCCCGCCGGGACTAGCGGGAGGGAGAAGCAGTATTTT
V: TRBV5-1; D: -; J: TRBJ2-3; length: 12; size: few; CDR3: CASSFGKDTQYF; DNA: TGCGCCAGCAGCTTCGGCAAAGATACGCAGTATTTT
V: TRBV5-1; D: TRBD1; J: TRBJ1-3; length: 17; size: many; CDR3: CASSREGTANSGNTIYF; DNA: TGCGCCAGCAGCCGCGAAGGGACAGCCAACTCTGGAAACACCATATATTTT
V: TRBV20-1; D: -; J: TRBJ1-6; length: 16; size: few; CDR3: CSARDIVGTSNSPLHF; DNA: TGCAGTGCTAGAGATATAGTCGGGACTTCTAATTCACCCCTCCACTTT
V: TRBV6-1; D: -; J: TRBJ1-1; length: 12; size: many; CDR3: CASRKTGDRAFF; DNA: TGTGCCAGCAGAAAGACAGGAGACCGCGCTTTCTTT
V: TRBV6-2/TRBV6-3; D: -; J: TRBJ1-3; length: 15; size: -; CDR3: CASSDSQYSGNTIHF; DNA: TGTGCCAGCAGCGACAGCCAGTACTCTGGAAACACCATACATTTT
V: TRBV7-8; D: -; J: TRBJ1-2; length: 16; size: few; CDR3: CASSLRGARIVYGYTF; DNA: TGTGCCAGCAGCTTACGAGGAGCCAGAATCGTCTATGGCTACACCTTC
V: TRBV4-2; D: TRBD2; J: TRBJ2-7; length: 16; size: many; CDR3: CASSQASGLAAYEQYF; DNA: TGTGCCAGCAGCCAAGCGAGCGGACTAGCGGCCTACGAGCAGTACTTC
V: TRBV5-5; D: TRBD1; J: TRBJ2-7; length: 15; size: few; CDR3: CASSLAGTASYEQYF; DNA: TGTGCCAGCAGCTTGGCAGGGACAGCCTCCTACGAGCAGTACTTC
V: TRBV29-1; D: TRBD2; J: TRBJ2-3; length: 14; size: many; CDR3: CSVVTGLAGNTQYF; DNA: TGCAGCGTAGTCACCGGACTAGCGGGGAATACGCAGTATTTT
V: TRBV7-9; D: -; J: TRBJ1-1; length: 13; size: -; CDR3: CASSLVGPSEAFF; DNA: TGTGCCAGCAGCTTAGTTGGCCCATCTGAAGCTTTCTTT
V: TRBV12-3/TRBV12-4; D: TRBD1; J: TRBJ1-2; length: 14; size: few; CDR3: CASSLAGQGGGYTF; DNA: TGTGCCAGCAGTTTAGCAGGACAGGGCGGAGGCTACACCTTC
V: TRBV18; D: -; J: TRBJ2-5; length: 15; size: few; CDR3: CASSPLGTEEETQYF; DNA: TGTGCCAGCTCACCATTGGGGACGGAGGAAGAGACCCAGTACTTC
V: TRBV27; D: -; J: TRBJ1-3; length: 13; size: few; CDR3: CASSSQGGNTIYF; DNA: TGTGCCAGCAGTTCCCAGGGGGGAAACACCATATATTTT
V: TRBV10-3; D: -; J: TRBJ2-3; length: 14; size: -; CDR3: CAIRKGGDTDTQYF; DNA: TGTGCCATCAGGAAGGGGGGAGACACAGATACGCAGTATTTT
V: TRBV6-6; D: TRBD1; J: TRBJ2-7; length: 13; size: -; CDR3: CASSYGDSYEQYF; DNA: TGTGCCAGCAGTTACGGGGACAGCTACGAGCAGTACTTC
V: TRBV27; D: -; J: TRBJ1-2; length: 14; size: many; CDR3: CASSLKGTGDGYTF; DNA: TGTGCCAGCAGTTTAAAGGGTACAGGAGATGGCTACACCTTC
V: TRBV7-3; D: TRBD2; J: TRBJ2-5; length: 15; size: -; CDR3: CASSSGLAGQETQYF; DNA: TGTGCCAGCAGCTCAGGACTAGCGGGACAGGAGACCCAGTACTTC
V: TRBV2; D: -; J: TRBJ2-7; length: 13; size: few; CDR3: CASSEAFSYEQYF; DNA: TGTGCCAGCAGTGAGGCGTTCTCCTACGAGCAGTACTTC
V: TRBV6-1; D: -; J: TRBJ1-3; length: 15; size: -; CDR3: CASANGGFSGNTIYF; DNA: TGTGCCAGCGCGAACGGAGGCTTCTCTGGAAACACCATATATTTT
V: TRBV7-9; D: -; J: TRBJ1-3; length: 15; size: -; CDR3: CASSLGAGAGNTIYF; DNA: TGTGCCAGCAGCTTAGGGGCTGGAGCTGGAAACACCATATATTTT
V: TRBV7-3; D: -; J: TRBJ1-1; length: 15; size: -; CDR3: CASSLMGPRDTEAFF; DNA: TGTGCCAGCAGCTTAATGGGCCCCCGCGATACTGAAGCTTTCTTT
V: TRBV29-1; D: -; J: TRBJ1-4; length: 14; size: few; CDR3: CSVKGPTTNEKLFF; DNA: TGCAGCGTGAAGGGGCCTACAACTAATGAAAAACTGTTTTTT
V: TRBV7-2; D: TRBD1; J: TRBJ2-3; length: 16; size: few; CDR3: CASSPEGQGARDTQYF; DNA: TGTGCCAGCAGCCCAGAGGGACAGGGGGCAAGAGATACGCAGTATTTT
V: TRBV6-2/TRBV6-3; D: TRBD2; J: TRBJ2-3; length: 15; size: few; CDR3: CASTWIGLATDTQYF; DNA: TGTGCCAGCACCTGGATAGGACTAGCGACAGATACGCAGTATTTT
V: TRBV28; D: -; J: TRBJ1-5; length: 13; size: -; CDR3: CASRDGGNQPQHF; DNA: TGTGCCAGCCGGGACGGAGGCAATCAGCCCCAGCATTTT
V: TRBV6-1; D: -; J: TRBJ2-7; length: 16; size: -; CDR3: CASSEAGSQASYEQYF; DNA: TGTGCCAGCAGTGAAGCTGGCAGCCAGGCCTCCTACGAGCAGTACTTC
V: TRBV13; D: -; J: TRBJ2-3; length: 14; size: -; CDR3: CASSLGGVAGTQYF; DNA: TGTGCCAGCAGCTTAGGCGGTGTCGCAGGTACGCAGTATTTT
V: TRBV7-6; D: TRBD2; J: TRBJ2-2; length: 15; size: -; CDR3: CASKAAGGSTGELFF; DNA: TGTGCCAGCAAGGCAGCGGGAGGGTCCACCGGGGAGCTGTTTTTT
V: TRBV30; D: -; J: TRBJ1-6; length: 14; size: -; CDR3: CAWGLPQGLTPLHF; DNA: TGTGCCTGGGGCCTCCCTCAGGGGTTGACACCCCTCCACTTT